The source of this TCR beta chain is a study of CD8+ T cells in alopecia areata. About the study: Administration of oral tofacitinib to treated patients was at 5 to 10 mg twice daily.

Comment on this clone: Its antigen is not known.

Germline V CDR1 and CDR2: SQVTM, ANQGSEA. The V gene end was trimmed by 5 bases and the J gene end by 4 bases; junction bases not matched to a gene: 16. This CDR3 is 16 amino acids long. Investigators isolated RNA and reverse transcribed it into cDNA to act as the sequencing template. Measured with immunoSEQ multiplex PCR; TCRdb has only the in-frame clones, and not every one. The sample holds 150,000 to 200,000 clones; around three fifths are singletons and the top ten take approximately 15%. Findings and caveats of the study: Resident alphabeta T-cell populations of normal skin are likewise subject to sequencing in scalp samples.

This receptor was taken from a human donor with alopecia areata. This specimen consisted of CD4+ T cells sorted from blood, obtained at week 0. The chain is built from TRBV29-1 and TRBJ1-2; 7 nucleotides align to TRBD1. The CDR3 DNA sequence: TGCAGCGTTAGGGGAATCATGACAGGGATAGTCTATGGCTACACCTTC. This sequence encodes CSVRGIMTGIVYGYTF.